This passage covers 4 T cell receptor beta chains from one sample sequenced in a study of patients and donors after allogeneic stem cell transplantation. Each CDR3 protein gets one entry after TCRdb re-called the RT-PCR reads with MiXCR. The sample includes more than 75,000 distinct CDR3 sequences, around 5% seen only once; the top ten take less than 3%. The sequencing input was blood, either unsorted or a sorted T cell fraction (not recorded which). The receptors were gathered from a human donor who was either an allogeneic HSCT recipient or a stem cell or donor lymphocyte infusion donor (not recorded which). It is not recorded whose cells these are; they may come from a transplant donor.

By sample fraction, this clonotype is medium-sized (0.01 to 0.1%). CDR3: CASSLTPQGTGNTIYF. The CDR3 bases are TGTGCCAGCAGCTTAACACCACAGGGGACTGGAAACACCATATATTTT. The V and J genes are TRBV7-3 and TRBJ1-3, with 7 nucleotides matching TRBD1. There are 16 residues in the CDR3. The trim removed 0 bases at V and 2 bases at J, leaving 4 bases unmatched. Germline V lookup: CDR1 SGHTA, CDR2 FQGTGA.

This clonotype has at least ten counts. The rearrangement joins TRBV9 to TRBJ2-5; 12 positions match TRBD2. Germline V gene sequence: CDR1 SGDLS, CDR2 YYNGEE. V lost 4 bases to trimming and J lost 1 base; unmatched junction nucleotides: 2. There are 15 residues in the CDR3. The CDR3 DNA sequence: TGTGCCAGCAGCAAACTAGCGGGAGGCCAAGAGACCCAGTACTTC. Translating it yields CASSKLAGGQETQYF. Supplemented by reference TRBV9 and TRBJ2-5, the full variable domain reads DSGVTQTPKHLITATGQRVTLRCSPRSGDLSVYWYQQSLDQGLQFLIQYYNGEERAKGNILERFSAQQFPDLHSELNLSSLELGDSALYFCASSKLAGGQETQYFGPGTRLLVL.

The CDR3 sequence: CASSLTGTPFSGYTF. The CDR3 coding sequence is TGTGCCAGCAGCTTAACCGGGACCCCTTTTTCAGGCTACACCTTC. This chain links TRBV5-8 with TRBJ1-2; D may be TRBD1 (5 bases). The germline V gene encodes CDR1 SGHTS and CDR2 YDEGEE. The CDR3 has 15 amino acids. V was trimmed by 2 bases and J by 8 bases, leaving 19 bases between them.

This clonotype was detected ten times or more. This chain uses TRBV9 with TRBJ2-7, with TRBD2 identical over 11 bases. The CDR3 is made up of 17 amino acids. V lost 3 bases, J lost 3 bases, and 11 bases stayed unmatched. The germline CDR1 and CDR2 sequences are SGDLS and YYNGEE. The CDR3 DNA reads TGTGCCAGCAGCGCTAGTTTCGGGACTAGCGGAGTCTACGAGCAGTACTTC. This codes for CASSASFGTSGVYEQYF.